This entry concerns a single T cell receptor (beta chain). Method: immunoSEQ multiplex PCR; TCRdb's copy keeps in-frame clones and lacks some. This table holds approximately 350,000 clones, 80% to 90% found once. The sample belongs to a study of blood T cell repertoires in COVID-19. Study information: The analysed material was cDNA or gDNA that came from T cells, B-cell-depleted T cells, or PBMCs.

V was pared by 10 bases and J by 3 bases, with 12 bases between. The CDR3 is 12 residues long. Germline V gene data show CDR1 as LGHDT and CDR2 as YNNKEL (reference sequence). The sequenced material came from PBMCs or T cells enriched from blood (not recorded which). The gene calls are TRBV3-1 (or the pseudogene TRBV3-2) and TRBJ1-1, with a tentative D call TRBD1 (5 bases). The TCR originated in a young man who had recovered from COVID-19. CDR3 nucleotide sequence: TGTGCCATCAGGGTAGGGGACACTGAAGCTTTCTTT. It encodes CAIRVGDTEAFF.